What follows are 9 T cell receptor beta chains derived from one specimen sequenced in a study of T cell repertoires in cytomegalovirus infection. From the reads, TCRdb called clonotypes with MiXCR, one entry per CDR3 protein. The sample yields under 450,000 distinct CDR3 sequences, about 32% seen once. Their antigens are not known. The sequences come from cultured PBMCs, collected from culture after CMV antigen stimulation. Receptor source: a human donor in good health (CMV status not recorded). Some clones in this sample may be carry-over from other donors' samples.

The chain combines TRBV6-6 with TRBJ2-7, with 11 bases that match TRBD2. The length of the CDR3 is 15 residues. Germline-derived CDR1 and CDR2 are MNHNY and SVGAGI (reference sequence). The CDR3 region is CVSSGLAGSSYEQYV. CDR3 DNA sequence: TGTGTCAGCAGCGGACTAGCGGGTAGCTCCTACGAGCAGTACGTC.

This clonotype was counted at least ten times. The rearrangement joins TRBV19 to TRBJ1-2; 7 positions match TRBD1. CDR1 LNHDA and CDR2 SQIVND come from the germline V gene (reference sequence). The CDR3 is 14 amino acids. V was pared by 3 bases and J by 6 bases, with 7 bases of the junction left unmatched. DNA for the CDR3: TGTGCCAGTAGTATTTTACAGGGGCGCGATGGCTACACCTTC. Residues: CASSILQGRDGYTF.

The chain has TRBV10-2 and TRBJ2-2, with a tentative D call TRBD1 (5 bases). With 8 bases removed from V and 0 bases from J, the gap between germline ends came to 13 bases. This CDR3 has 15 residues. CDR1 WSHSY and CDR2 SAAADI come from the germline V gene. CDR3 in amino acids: CASHLGASNTGELFF. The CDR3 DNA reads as TGCGCCAGCCACCTAGGGGCGTCGAACACCGGGGAGCTGTTTTTT.

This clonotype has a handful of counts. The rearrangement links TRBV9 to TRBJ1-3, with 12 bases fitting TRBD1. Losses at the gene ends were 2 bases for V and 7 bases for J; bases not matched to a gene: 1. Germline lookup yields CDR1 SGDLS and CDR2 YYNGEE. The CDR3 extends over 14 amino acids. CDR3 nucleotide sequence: TGTGCCAGCAGCGTCGGGACAGGGGGCAACACCATATATTTT. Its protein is CASSVGTGGNTIYF.

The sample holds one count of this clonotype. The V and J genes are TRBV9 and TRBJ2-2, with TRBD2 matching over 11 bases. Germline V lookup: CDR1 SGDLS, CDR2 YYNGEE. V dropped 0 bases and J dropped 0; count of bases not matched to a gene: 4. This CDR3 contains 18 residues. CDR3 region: CASSVGLAGRSNTGELFF. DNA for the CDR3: TGTGCCAGCAGCGTAGGACTAGCGGGACGGTCGAACACCGGGGAGCTGTTTTTT.

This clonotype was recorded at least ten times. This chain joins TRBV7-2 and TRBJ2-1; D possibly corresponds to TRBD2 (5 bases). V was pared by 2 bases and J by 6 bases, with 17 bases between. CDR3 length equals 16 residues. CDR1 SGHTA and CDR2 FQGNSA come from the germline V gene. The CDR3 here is CASSLNLGEGPNEQFF. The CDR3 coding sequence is TGTGCCAGCAGCTTAAATCTGGGAGAAGGGCCCAATGAGCAGTTCTTC.

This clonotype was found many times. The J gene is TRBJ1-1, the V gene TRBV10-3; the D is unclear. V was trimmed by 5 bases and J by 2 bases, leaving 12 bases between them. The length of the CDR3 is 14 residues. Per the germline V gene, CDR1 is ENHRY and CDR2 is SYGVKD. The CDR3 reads CAISRDLTNTEAFF. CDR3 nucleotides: TGTGCCATCAGTCGGGATCTTACAAACACTGAAGCTTTCTTT.

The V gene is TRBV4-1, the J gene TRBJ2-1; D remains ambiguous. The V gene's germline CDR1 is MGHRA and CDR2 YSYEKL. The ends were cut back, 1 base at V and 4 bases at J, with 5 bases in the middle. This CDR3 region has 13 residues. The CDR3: CASSQVTYNEQFF. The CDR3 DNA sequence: TGCGCCAGCAGCCAAGTCACTTACAATGAGCAGTTCTTC.

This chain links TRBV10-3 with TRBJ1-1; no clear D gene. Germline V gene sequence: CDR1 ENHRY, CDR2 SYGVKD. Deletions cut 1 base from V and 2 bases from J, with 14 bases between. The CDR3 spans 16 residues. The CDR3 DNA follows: TGTGCCATCAGTGAGTTGAAGGGTTTAGGAAACACTGAAGCTTTCTTT. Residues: CAISELKGLGNTEAFF.